The present entry profiles one T cell receptor beta chain with its context. These data belong to a study of T-cell reconstitution after alpha-beta-depleted transplantation in children. Preparing the TCRbeta library involved the use of unique molecular identifiers. TCRdb analysed the PCR reads with MiXCR anew, one entry per CDR3 protein. The table has 450,000 to 700,000 distinct CDR3 sequences, 20% to 30% seen once. This CDR3 spans 15 amino acids. CDR1 and CDR2 from the germline V gene are DFQATT and SNEGSKA (reference sequence). The germline V and J ends were trimmed by 2 bases and 8 bases, with 18 bases remaining between them.

The sequence derives from a boy less than two years old with Wiskott-Aldrich syndrome, due to receive a stem cell transplant. This specimen consisted of PBMCs, obtained before TCRalphabeta/CD19-depleted stem cell transplant. The V and J genes are TRBV20-1 and TRBJ1-4; perhaps TRBD1 as D (6 bases). The CDR3 loop reads CSARTLRGPEEKLFF. The CDR3 nucleotides are TGCAGTGCTAGAACCCTTCGGGGGCCGGAAGAAAAACTGTTTTTT.